This T cell receptor beta chain originates from a study of naive and memory T cell subsets. Study observations and caveats: From naive to CM, EM and EMRA, diversity decreased and Gini increased. Naive repertoires, especially CD8, held a few larger clonotypes, possibly memory cells re-expressing CD45RA. Over 85% of naive TCR sequences appeared only once, unlike memory subsets. Findings for naive and memory subsets could not be checked against ground truth.

With respect to this clonotype: What it recognizes is unknown.

Separate alpha and beta amplification began at the second PCR step. The beta constant-region primer was an equimolar mix of two oligonucleotides covering TRBC1 and TRBC2. Nested alpha and beta constant-region primers with the SP2 primer drove four PCR rounds on ligated cDNA. In TCRdb, the UMI-ligation and nested PCR reads were re-called with MiXCR into one record per CDR3 protein. The table shows around 140,000 distinct CDR3 sequences, with 22% occurring only once. Germline lookup yields CDR1 SGHNT and CDR2 YYREEE (reference sequence). Trimming cost V 0 bases and J 5 bases, with 16 bases left between them. The CDR3 is 16 residues long.

This clonotype originated in a human donor in good health. J is TRBJ2-3 and V is TRBV5-4; D perhaps matches TRBD1 (6 bases). Sequenced material: naive CD4+ T cells from blood. The CDR3 DNA is TGTGCCAGCAGCTTGGCACCTCTAGGGACATTAGATACGCAGTATTTT. Residues: CASSLAPLGTLDTQYF.